The sequence of this T cell receptor beta chain was determined in a study of control samples from healthy donors and cancer patients. The CDR3 contains 15 residues. CDR1 and CDR2 (germline): SEHNR, FQNEAQ (reference sequence). Trimming shortened V by 4 bases and J by 5 bases, and 14 bases separated the two germline ends. Here immunoSEQ multiplex PCR was the method, and the copy in TCRdb shows in-frame clones only, minus some. The repertoire holds 110,000 or so clones, with roughly 90% as singletons. V and J are TRBV7-9 and TRBJ2-2; tentative D call: TRBD2 (6 bases). This clonotype was sampled from a man aged 45 to 65 in good health. The sequenced sample consisted of blood. The CDR3 is CASSSRLEQTGELFF. Written as DNA, the CDR3 is TGTGCCAGCAGCTCAAGACTAGAACAAACCGGGGAGCTGTTTTTT.